What follows describes a single TCR beta chain. Its antigen is currently unknown. These data come from a study of graft-versus-host responses after intestinal transplantation. Study information: Anti-thymocyte globulin induction preceded 2 to 4 years of tacrolimus and steroid maintenance in all recipients. General observations from the study: Some GvH clones were seen earlier in gut or blood, suggesting intestinal origin. Early post-transplant HvG declines tracked with peak circulating GvH clone levels.

The repertoire was sequenced with immunoSEQ multiplex PCR; TCRdb's copy has only in-frame clones and lacks some. The sample lists about 100,000 clones, roughly nine tenths occurring once. This receptor was obtained from a human donor who was the organ donor for an intestinal transplant. The sample here was unstimulated CD4+ T cells sorted from spleen or lymph node cells, taken before transplant.

The CDR3 DNA follows: TGTGCCAGTAACTCAGCTCCCAATGGTAACACTGAAGCTTTCTTT. It specifies CASNSAPNGNTEAFF. J is TRBJ1-1 and V is TRBV19; D unresolved. Germline V gives CDR1 LNHDA, CDR2 SQIVND (reference sequence). V gave up 7 bases and J gave up 2 bases, with 17 bases separating them. CDR3 size: 15 residues.